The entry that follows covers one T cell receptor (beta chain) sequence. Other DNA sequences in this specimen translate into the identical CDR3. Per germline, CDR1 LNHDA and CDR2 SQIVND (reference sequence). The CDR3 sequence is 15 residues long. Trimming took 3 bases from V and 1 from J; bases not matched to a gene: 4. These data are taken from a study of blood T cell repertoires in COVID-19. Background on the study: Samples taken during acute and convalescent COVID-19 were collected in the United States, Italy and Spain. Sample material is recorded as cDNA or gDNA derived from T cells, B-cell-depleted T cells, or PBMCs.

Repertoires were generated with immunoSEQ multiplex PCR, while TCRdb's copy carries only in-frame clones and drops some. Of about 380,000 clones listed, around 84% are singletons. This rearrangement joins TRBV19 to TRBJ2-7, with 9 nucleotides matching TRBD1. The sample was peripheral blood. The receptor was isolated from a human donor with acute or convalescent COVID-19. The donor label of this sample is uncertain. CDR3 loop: CASSIDRGLSYEQYF. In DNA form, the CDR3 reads TGTGCCAGTAGTATTGACAGGGGGTTGTCCTACGAGCAGTACTTC. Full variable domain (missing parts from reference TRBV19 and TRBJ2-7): DGGITQSPKYLFRKEGQNVTLSCEQNLNHDAMYWYRQDPGQGLRLIYYSQIVNDFQKGDIAEGYSVSREKKESFPLTVTSAQKNPTAFYLCASSIDRGLSYEQYFGPGTRLTVT.